This T cell receptor beta chain was sequenced for a study of T cell responses to AZD1222 COVID-19 vaccine. Libraries were prepared by immunoSEQ multiplex PCR; TCRdb keeps only in-frame clonotypes and omits some of them. This table has 120,000 to 150,000 clones, about 82% appearing once. With 2 bases clipped from V and 6 bases from J, the junction kept 5 bases outside the gene matches. The germline CDR1 and CDR2 sequences are SGHRS and YFSETQ. This CDR3 comprises 13 residues. General study findings and limits: Repertoires in all cases were sampled only once the peak T cell response had passed. Clonal diversity may have been underestimated in mostly white British donors. Elevations in Spike-specific TCR breadth and depth followed administration of two AZD1222 doses.

As regards this clone: The antigen is unknown.

Second doses were pooled across both intervals (about 4 or about 12 weeks). The source was peripheral blood, collected 28 days after the second AZD1222 dose. The rearrangement joins TRBV5-1 to TRBJ2-7; 7 nucleotides agree with TRBD1. The clonotype originates from an adult who received the AZD1222 COVID-19 vaccine. CDR3 sequence (DNA): TGCGCCAGCAGCTTTGACAGGGTAGGCGAGCAGTACTTC. Translation: CASSFDRVGEQYF.